This TCR beta chain was found in a study of long-term antiretroviral therapy in people with HIV (dated by TCRdb to between 2021 and 2022). Regarding the study in general: The earliest samples were collected roughly a decade before the 2015 WHO recommendation for immediate ART, at a time when ART was usually postponed until CD4 counts fell. This retrospective serial study examined whether starting ART and sustained HIV suppression were associated with changes in the composition and diversity of the TRB repertoire in peripheral blood. A total of 150 to 200 cryopreserved PBMC samples came from a few dozen adults with confirmed HIV infection and were collected serially over a mean of roughly six years (range 1-12). About 40% of the 30 participants with HIV were female. No cross-contamination during QIAcube processing turned up in test extractions that ran a monoclonal T-cell line alongside around 32 polyclonal samples.

With regard to this clone: There is no known antigen for this receptor. No much larger clone is present one base from it, and per-base qualities are unavailable.

What the authors observed across the whole study: Because pre-ART samples had limited cell numbers, unsorted PBMC were profiled rather than sorted CD4+ and CD8+ T cells. The samples span the years 2004 to 2017, and the ART regimens used at that time may not be as effective as current regimens. At every time point, the repertoire was dominated by expanded TRB clones first identified before ART initiation, although this dominance fluctuated and, in many PLHIV, declined after ART. A significant increase in TRB diversity was found to be associated with ART initiation, although TRB diversity was observed to remain significantly below that of transplant donor controls even after long-term ART. Inferences about post-ART repertoire changes were limited because no data were available on ART adherence, viral resistance or therapy changes. CDR3 length ranges in HIV repertoires were narrower than in controls, and network structure suggested an antigen-experienced repertoire with only a slight naive shift after ART. Limited PBMC availability meant only the TCR beta chain was sequenced, without alpha chain pairing.

CDR1 and CDR2, per the germline V gene, are SGHDN and FVKESK. The CDR3 sequence holds 14 residues, the cysteine and phenylalanine included. The CDR3 DNA has 42 bases and is translated from base 1. At the junction V is shortened by 4 bases and J by 8 bases, with 15 bases in between. Inclusion was restricted to participants for whom at least one PBMC sample before ART initiation and at least two post-ART samples were available. Every participant with HIV received treatment in the United States of America. Before DNA extraction, cryopreserved samples of about 0.9-11 million PBMC were thawed and then washed. At the time of the earliest PBMC sample, participants with HIV were aged between about 20 and 54 years. PBMC samples were contributed by each participant from 1-4 timepoints before ART initiation and 2-8 timepoints after ART initiation, with a median of 7 samples. Serial HIV viral load, CD4+ T-cell count, ART history and demographic data were obtained for every participant. Using a Qiagen kit on a QIAcube, genomic DNA was extracted from unsorted PBMC, with samples processed in batches of 12.

The immunoSEQ hsTCRB v3.0 assay was used at survey level resolution for TRB variable region sequencing. TRB sequencing targeted a depth of about 40,000-50,000 T-cell genomes per sample. An Illumina MiSeq with a v3 150-cycle kit was used to sequence the pooled TRB libraries. As for the authors' bioinformatics: Analysis of repertoires was carried out in R inside a reproducible Nextflow workflow spanning QC, data transformation and analysis. LymphoSeq2, an R package for exploring AIRR-Seq data, was used to implement the custom analyses. A few samples that produced fewer than 5000 total TRB sequences were removed, so 150 to 200 HIV repertoires were analyzed. Among the approximately 190 HIV repertoires that were kept, 59 were collected before ART initiation and 120 to 140 were collected after ART initiation. Repertoires were downsampled to 5000 TRB nucleotide sequences, and summary statistics were averaged over 100 downsampling iterations. Only TRB sequences with CDR3 regions of at least seven amino acids were retained for analysis. Diversity was assessed using a clonality score derived from Shannon entropy and using the Gini coefficient. In repertoire networks, the top 5000 CDR3 amino acid sequences were linked whenever an edit distance of one separated two sequences. GLIPH2 predicted antigen specificity groups and MHC restriction for TRB CDR3 amino acid sequences. To flag known associations with CMV, EBV, HIV or tissue antigens, CDR3 amino acid sequences were compared against VDJdb and McPAS-TCR. Pre-ART, post-ART and control groups were compared with Wilcoxon signed-rank tests and Holm-Bonferroni correction. TCRdb's version of the immuneACCESS table is confined to in-frame rearrangements and falls short of the full clone set. An unresolved V gene accounts for under half of the shortfall where checked; the remainder is of unknown origin. V, J and clone size were drawn from that table, and D and trimming were deduced from the DNA. The sample profile shows 20,000 to 25,000 clones; about 88% of them were found once. The top ten clones comprise around 6% of the sample.

This receptor chain uses TRBV14 and TRBJ2-1; no D segment can be confidently identified. Here the sequenced sample was unsorted PBMCs, taken 0.6 years after starting antiretroviral therapy. The sequence derives from a man in his sixties with HIV. The DNA sequence is TGTGCCAGCAGCCTTAGACCACGTAGATATGAGCAGTTCTTC. Protein translation: CASSLRPRRYEQFF.